This T cell receptor (beta chain) was sequenced in a study of shared clonotypes between healthy human individuals. Original methodology: There were no quality scores in the junction-only immunoSEQ sequences, so filtering differed. TCRdb keeps only in-frame clones here, not all; method: immunoSEQ multiplex PCR. V, J and clone size are those of that table, while D and trimming were read from the DNA. The sample carries roughly 650,000 clones, approximately 97% recorded once. Per the germline V gene, CDR1 is SGHRS and CDR2 is YFSETQ. This CDR3 spans 16 amino acids. V lost 2 bases and J lost 1; bases outside the gene matches: 4.

The source of this sequence is a woman aged 25-40 years in good health. V gene TRBV5-1 combines with J gene TRBJ2-3, with 10 bases fitting TRBD1. The sequencing input was naive CD4+ T cells sorted from blood. Noted subset: CD45RA+ positively selected. Here the CDR3 DNA reads TGCGCCAGCAGCTTAGGGACAGGGGACGGCACAGATACGCAGTATTTT. Protein sequence: CASSLGTGDGTDTQYF.